A selection of T cell receptor beta chains follows, all from one sample in a study of T cells after yellow fever vaccination. TCRdb recomputed calls from the 5' RACE reads with MiXCR, one row per CDR3 protein. The data hold hundreds of thousands of distinct CDR3 sequences, with approximately 13% observed a single time. Material: PBMCs, obtained on the day of the yellow fever booster vaccination. The source is a man aged 30-40 years who received the YFV17D yellow fever vaccine. CDR3s include the opening cysteine and the closing phenylalanine or tryptophan. A D gene is named only where the DNA matches it firmly. Clone size appears in some rows only: once, few, many, or a class for an expanded clone.

J: TRBJ1-1
size: NA
length: 14
D: NA
V: TRBV5-1
CDR3: CASSSVGSLSVAFF
DNA: TGCGCCAGCAGCTCGGTTGGGTCCCTTTCAGTGGCTTTCTTT

J: TRBJ2-3
size: few
length: 16
D: NA
V: TRBV5-1
CDR3: CASGGSLAGSTDTQYF
DNA: TGCGCCAGCGGGGGGTCCCTGGCAGGGAGCACAGATACGCAGTATTTT

J: TRBJ2-1
size: few
length: 18
D: TRBD2
V: TRBV11-2
CDR3: CASSQTGSRLAGANEQFF
DNA: TGTGCCAGCAGCCAGACTGGATCTCGACTAGCGGGAGCGAATGAGCAGTTCTTC

J: TRBJ2-7
size: once
length: 16
D: NA
V: TRBV20-1
CDR3: CSARDSTQGSFGEQYF
DNA: TGCAGTGCTAGAGACTCGACCCAGGGAAGTTTTGGCGAGCAGTACTTC

J: TRBJ2-7
size: few
length: 16
D: NA
V: TRBV7-6
CDR3: CASSLTDGLSSYEQYF
DNA: TGTGCCAGCAGCTTAACCGACGGACTCAGCTCCTACGAGCAGTACTTC

J: TRBJ2-7
size: few
length: 15
D: NA
V: TRBV28
CDR3: CASSPRGRGNYEQYF
DNA: TGTGCCAGCAGTCCCCGGGGCAGGGGTAACTACGAGCAGTACTTC

J: TRBJ2-2
size: many
length: 12
D: NA
V: TRBV5-1
CDR3: CATLQRTGELFF
DNA: TGCGCCACTTTGCAGCGAACCGGGGAGCTGTTTTTT

J: TRBJ2-5
size: NA
length: 13
D: NA
V: TRBV7-2
CDR3: CASSFGVGETQYF
DNA: TGTGCCAGCAGCTTCGGTGTAGGAGAGACCCAGTACTTC

J: TRBJ1-1
size: NA
length: 17
D: NA
V: TRBV19
CDR3: CASSTPHRDSSPSGAFF
DNA: TGTGCCAGTAGTACCCCTCATCGGGATTCCTCTCCCTCCGGAGCTTTCTTT

J: TRBJ2-1
size: NA
length: 15
D: NA
V: TRBV7-2
CDR3: CASSWDWTAYNEQFF
DNA: TGTGCCAGCAGCTGGGACTGGACCGCCTACAATGAGCAGTTCTTC

J: TRBJ2-2
size: many
length: 15
D: TRBD1
V: TRBV20-1
CDR3: CSALSGQGSTGELFF
DNA: TGCAGTGCTTTATCGGGACAGGGTAGCACCGGGGAGCTGTTTTTT

J: TRBJ2-5
size: NA
length: 15
D: NA
V: TRBV5-6
CDR3: CASSSEGQGEETQYF
DNA: TGTGCCAGCAGCTCGGAGGGTCAGGGGGAGGAGACCCAGTACTTC

J: TRBJ2-2
size: NA
length: 16
D: NA
V: TRBV7-2
CDR3: CASSLTLALNTGELFF
DNA: TGTGCCAGCAGCTTAACGCTAGCTCTGAACACCGGGGAGCTGTTTTTT

J: TRBJ2-7
size: NA
length: 14
D: NA
V: TRBV7-2
CDR3: CASSPRSVSYEQYF
DNA: TGTGCCAGCAGCCCTAGGTCGGTTTCCTACGAGCAGTACTTC

J: TRBJ2-2
size: few
length: 14
D: NA
V: TRBV29-1
CDR3: CSVSVSRGTGELFF
DNA: TGCAGCGTCTCTGTAAGCCGGGGTACCGGGGAGCTGTTTTTT

J: TRBJ1-6
size: few
length: 13
D: NA
V: TRBV30
CDR3: CAWSPEGFSPLHF
DNA: TGTGCCTGGAGTCCAGAGGGGTTCTCACCCCTCCACTTT

J: TRBJ2-1
size: many
length: 15
D: NA
V: TRBV25-1
CDR3: CASSESWGMTNEQFF
DNA: TGTGCCAGCAGTGAAAGCTGGGGTATGACTAATGAGCAGTTCTTC

J: TRBJ2-1
size: many
length: 11
D: NA
V: TRBV20-1
CDR3: CSARSGIEQFF
DNA: TGCAGTGCTAGATCTGGGATTGAGCAGTTCTTC

J: TRBJ2-7
size: NA
length: 14
D: TRBD2
V: TRBV14
CDR3: CASSSSSGRYEQYF
DNA: TGTGCCAGCAGCAGTTCTAGCGGGAGGTACGAGCAGTACTTC

J: TRBJ2-2
size: few
length: 11
D: NA
V: TRBV7-9
CDR3: CASSFGRELFF
DNA: TGTGCCAGCAGCTTCGGCCGGGAGCTGTTTTTT

J: TRBJ2-3
size: NA
length: 15
D: NA
V: TRBV5-1
CDR3: CASSLGQGDADTQYF
DNA: TGCGCCAGCAGCTTGGGGCAGGGTGATGCGGATACGCAGTATTTT

J: TRBJ2-1
size: many
length: 13
D: TRBD2
V: TRBV3-1
CDR3: CASSQYRAGEQFF
DNA: TGTGCCAGCAGCCAATACCGAGCGGGAGAGCAGTTCTTC

J: TRBJ2-4
size: NA
length: 16
D: NA
V: TRBV21-1
CDR3: CASSKGAEIAKNIQYF
DNA: TGTGCCAGCAGCAAAGGAGCGGAGATAGCCAAAAACATTCAGTACTTC

J: TRBJ2-5
size: few
length: 14
D: NA
V: TRBV5-1
CDR3: CASSLRWGGETQYF
DNA: TGCGCCAGCAGCTTGCGTTGGGGAGGAGAGACCCAGTACTTC

J: TRBJ2-2
size: NA
length: 14
D: NA
V: TRBV12-3/TRBV12-4
CDR3: CASSLGGAIGELFF
DNA: TGTGCCAGCAGTTTAGGGGGAGCTATCGGGGAGCTGTTTTTT

J: TRBJ2-1
size: few
length: 15
D: TRBD2
V: TRBV5-1
CDR3: CASSPGTSGSYEQFF
DNA: TGCGCCAGCAGCCCTGGGACTAGCGGGAGCTATGAGCAGTTCTTC

J: TRBJ2-2
size: NA
length: 19
D: TRBD2
V: TRBV6-5
CDR3: CASSYLMGLAGFQTGELFF
DNA: TGTGCCAGCAGTTACCTAATGGGTCTAGCGGGATTTCAGACCGGGGAGCTGTTTTTT

J: TRBJ2-4
size: few
length: 20
D: NA
V: TRBV5-1
CDR3: CASSSNPYHTGTQAKNIQYF
DNA: TGCGCCAGCAGCTCAAACCCTTACCATACCGGGACACAAGCCAAAAACATTCAGTACTTC

J: TRBJ2-7
size: NA
length: 14
D: NA
V: TRBV19
CDR3: CASSSRVAGYEQYF
DNA: TGTGCCAGTAGCTCGCGGGTGGCCGGATACGAGCAGTACTTC

J: TRBJ1-1
size: NA
length: 15
D: NA
V: TRBV20-1
CDR3: CSAATMGPRNTEAFF
DNA: TGCAGTGCCGCAACTATGGGACCAAGGAACACTGAAGCTTTCTTT

J: TRBJ2-1
size: few
length: 16
D: NA
V: TRBV7-2
CDR3: CASSPPRRLVIGEQFF
DNA: TGTGCCAGCAGCCCCCCCCGAAGGCTAGTGATAGGTGAGCAGTTCTTC

J: TRBJ2-1
size: few
length: 16
D: NA
V: TRBV24-1
CDR3: CATSDRQKSSYNEQFF
DNA: TGTGCCACCAGTGATAGACAAAAGAGCTCCTACAATGAGCAGTTCTTC

J: TRBJ2-1
size: few
length: 16
D: NA
V: TRBV7-9
CDR3: CASSWTPSAMYNEQFF
DNA: TGTGCCAGCAGCTGGACCCCGTCCGCCATGTACAATGAGCAGTTCTTC

J: TRBJ2-2
size: few
length: 14
D: NA
V: TRBV28
CDR3: CASWRTRGTGELFF
DNA: TGTGCCAGTTGGCGGACCCGGGGTACCGGGGAGCTGTTTTTT

J: TRBJ2-1
size: many
length: 12
D: NA
V: TRBV18
CDR3: CASSPGPGEQFF
DNA: TGTGCCAGCTCACCAGGTCCGGGTGAGCAGTTCTTC

J: TRBJ2-7
size: few
length: 15
D: TRBD2
V: TRBV20-1
CDR3: CSAPGTSGSPGEQYF
DNA: TGCAGTGCTCCCGGGACTAGCGGGAGTCCGGGCGAGCAGTACTTC

J: TRBJ1-6
size: NA
length: 14
D: NA
V: TRBV10-3
CDR3: CAIAPTASNSPLHF
DNA: TGTGCCATCGCCCCCACGGCCTCAAATTCACCCCTCCACTTT

J: TRBJ2-2
size: NA
length: 12
D: NA
V: TRBV28
CDR3: CASQEDTGELFF
DNA: TGTGCCAGCCAGGAGGACACCGGGGAGCTGTTTTTT

J: TRBJ2-7
size: few
length: 16
D: NA
V: TRBV7-7
CDR3: CASSLGGGQPSYEQYF
DNA: TGTGCCAGCAGCTTAGGGGGGGGGCAGCCGTCCTACGAGCAGTACTTC

J: TRBJ2-7
size: few
length: 15
D: NA
V: TRBV7-2
CDR3: CASSLAGGQYTEQYF
DNA: TGTGCCAGCAGCTTAGCCGGAGGACAGTATACCGAGCAGTACTTC

J: TRBJ2-7
size: NA
length: 13
D: NA
V: TRBV2
CDR3: CASSERRENEQYF
DNA: TGTGCCAGCAGTGAACGCAGGGAAAACGAGCAGTACTTC